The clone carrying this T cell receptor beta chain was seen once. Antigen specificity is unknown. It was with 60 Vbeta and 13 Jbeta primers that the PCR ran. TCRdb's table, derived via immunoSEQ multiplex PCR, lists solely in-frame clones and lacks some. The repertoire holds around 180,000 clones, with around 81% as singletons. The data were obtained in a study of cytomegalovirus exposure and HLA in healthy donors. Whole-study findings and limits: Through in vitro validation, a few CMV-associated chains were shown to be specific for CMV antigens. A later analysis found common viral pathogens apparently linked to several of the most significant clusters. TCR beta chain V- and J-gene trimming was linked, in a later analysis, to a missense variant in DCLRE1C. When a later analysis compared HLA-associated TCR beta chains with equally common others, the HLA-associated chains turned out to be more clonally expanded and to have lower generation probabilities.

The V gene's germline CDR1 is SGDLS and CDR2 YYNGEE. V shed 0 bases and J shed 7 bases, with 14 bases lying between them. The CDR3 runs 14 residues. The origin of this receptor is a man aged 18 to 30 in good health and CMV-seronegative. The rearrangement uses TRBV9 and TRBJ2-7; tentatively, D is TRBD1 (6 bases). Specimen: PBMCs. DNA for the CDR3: TGTGCCAGCAGCGTAGGAACTGGGGGCCTGGAGCAGTACTTC. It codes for CASSVGTGGLEQYF.